This record looks at one TCR beta chain sequence and its context. Other nucleotide sequences in the sample specify the same CDR3. This sample was taken from a study of blood T cell repertoires in COVID-19. The overall study: Both acute and convalescent COVID-19 samples were obtained from the United States, Italy and Spain. In each case, the material was cDNA or gDNA derived from T cells, B-cell-depleted T cells, or PBMCs.

Germline CDR1 is SGDLS and CDR2 is YYNGEE. CDR3 size: 14 residues. V was clipped by 0 bases and J by 4 bases, with 10 bases between them. Recruited during active infection, patients (from Seattle) were subsequently followed longitudinally. The repertoire was sequenced with immunoSEQ multiplex PCR; TCRdb's copy has only in-frame clones and lacks some. Of 120,000 or so clones listed, around 90% are singletons. This chain connects TRBV9 to TRBJ1-2, with no clear D. The source is a woman aged 60 to 75 with COVID-19, enrolled during active disease. Material: peripheral blood. This CDR3 reads CASSVDRGGYGYTF. DNA for the CDR3: TGTGCCAGCAGCGTAGACCGGGGTGGCTATGGCTACACCTTC.